The 32 T cell receptor beta chains in this list originate from one sample, sequenced in a study of Ad26.COV2.S vaccination and SARS-CoV-2 variants. Treatment denoted: roughly 19 received Ad26.COV2.S at low or high dose, single or two shots; 5 received placebo; per-sample allocation not given. Day 63 following the first vaccine or placebo injection was when the samples were taken. TCRdb keeps only in-frame clones here, not all; method: immunoSEQ multiplex PCR. Of approximately 250,000 clones in the sample, approximately 90% were seen once. The source material was peripheral blood, sampled in a trial of Ad26.COV2.S vaccine versus placebo. The receptors originated from a person aged 18 to 65 who received the Ad26.COV2.S COVID-19 vaccine or a placebo.

This chain uses TRBV5-1 with TRBJ2-3, with D tentatively TRBD1 (7 bases). With 2 bases removed from V and 6 bases from J, the gap between germline ends came to 13 bases. The CDR3 contains 14 residues. Germline lookup yields CDR1 SGHRS and CDR2 YFSETQ. The CDR3 loop is CASSFGGGDDTQYF. The DNA of the CDR3 is TGCGCCAGCAGCTTTGGAGGGGGCGATGATACGCAGTATTTT.

The chain couples TRBV12-5 to TRBJ2-5; D gene ambiguous. The germline V and J ends were trimmed by 7 bases and 1 base, with 13 bases remaining between them. The CDR3 is made up of 14 amino acids. Germline CDR1 LGHNT, CDR2 FRNRAP. The CDR3 DNA follows: TGTGCTAGTGCCCCAACTTCCCCCCAAGAGACCCAGTACTTC. It yields the protein CASAPTSPQETQYF.

The chain employs TRBV5-4 and TRBJ2-5; D tentatively reads TRBD1 or TRBD2 (6 bases each). V was trimmed by 5 bases and J by 1 base, leaving 9 bases between them. Germline V gives CDR1 SGHNT, CDR2 YYREEE (reference sequence). The CDR3 extends over 13 amino acids. CDR3 in amino acids: CASRRGAQETQYF. The CDR3 DNA reads as TGTGCCAGCAGGAGGGGGGCCCAAGAGACCCAGTACTTC.

V gene TRBV5-6 combines with J gene TRBJ2-4; tentatively, D is TRBD2 (7 bases). Trimming shortened V by 4 bases and J by 11 bases, and 19 bases separated the two germline ends. Germline-derived CDR1 and CDR2 are SGHDT and YYEEEE. The CDR3 extends over 14 amino acids. CDR3 residues: CASSTWGGTPLQYF. The CDR3 region has the DNA TGTGCCAGCAGCACCTGGGGGGGGACACCCCTTCAGTACTTC.

The chain uses TRBV14 and TRBJ1-4; no reliable D call. This CDR3 comprises 13 residues. Germline CDR1 is SGHDN and CDR2 is FVKESK. V lost 5 bases and J 4 bases, leaving 8 bases between the germline ends. This CDR3 is CASSRWGNEKLFF. The DNA for the CDR3 is TGTGCCAGCAGCAGATGGGGTAATGAAAAACTGTTTTTT.

The chain joins TRBV6-4 to TRBJ1-2; the D is unclear. Germline CDR1 is MRHNA and CDR2 is SNTAGT. This CDR3 spans 14 amino acids. Trimming shortened V by 0 bases and J by 8 bases, and 13 bases separated the two germline ends. This CDR3 is CASSDSAGLEGYTF. The CDR3 region has the DNA TGTGCCAGCAGTGACTCAGCCGGGTTGGAGGGCTACACCTTC.

This clone was found once. CDR3 sequence: CASSLSRGGRETQYF. DNA for the CDR3: TGTGCCAGCAGCCTTTCACGGGGGGGCCGAGAGACCCAGTACTTC. J is TRBJ2-5 and V is TRBV7-2; 8 positions match TRBD2. The germline gives CDR1 SGHTA, CDR2 FQGNSA. The trim removed 5 bases at V and 4 bases at J, leaving 9 bases unmatched. This CDR3 is built from 15 residues.

Only one count was recorded for this clone. The chain has TRBV9 and TRBJ2-1; perhaps D is TRBD1 or TRBD2 (5 bases each). Trimming removed 2 bases at V and 0 bases at J, with 12 bases between. This CDR3 contains 16 residues. Germline CDR1 reads SGDLS; CDR2 reads YYNGEE. The CDR3 is CASSVQGESSYNEQFF. Written as DNA, the CDR3 is TGTGCCAGCAGCGTCCAAGGGGAGTCCTCCTACAATGAGCAGTTCTTC.

The chain links TRBV11-3 to TRBJ2-1; D is ambiguous. Germline CDR1 and CDR2: SGHNT and YENEEA. The CDR3 length is 15 residues. V was trimmed by 1 base and J by 2 bases, leaving 9 bases between them. CDR3 in amino acids: CASSLGPQPYNEQFF. CDR3 DNA sequence: TGTGCCAGCAGCTTAGGTCCACAACCCTACAATGAGCAGTTCTTC.

This rearrangement joins TRBV6-5 to TRBJ2-7, with D tentatively TRBD1 (6 bases). Trimming cost V 6 bases and J 3 bases, with 18 bases left between them. Germline CDR1 reads MNHEY; CDR2 reads SVGAGI. CDR3 size: 15 residues. The CDR3: CASRDSGVKGYEQYF. The CDR3 coding sequence is TGTGCCAGCAGGGATTCAGGGGTAAAGGGCTACGAGCAGTACTTC.

CDR3 in amino acids: CATSRGRLTGATSPLHF. In DNA, the CDR3 is TGTGCCACCAGCAGAGGACGCCTGACAGGGGCCACTTCACCCCTCCACTTT. The V and J genes are TRBV15 and TRBJ1-6; 8 nucleotides agree with TRBD1. Germline lookup yields CDR1 LNHNV and CDR2 YYDKDF (reference sequence). This CDR3 has 17 residues. J was trimmed by 9 bases and V by 1 base; bases with no gene match: 11.

V is TRBV11-2 and J is TRBJ1-1; D perhaps matches TRBD1 (5 bases). The V end lost 6 bases, the J end lost 5 bases, and 22 bases lay between the germline ends. This CDR3 contains 16 residues. Per germline, CDR1 SGHAT and CDR2 FQNNGV. CDR3 region: CASSPHRAGTLTEAFF. CDR3 nucleotides: TGTGCCAGCAGTCCCCACCGTGCAGGGACTTTAACTGAAGCTTTCTTT.

The chain couples TRBV7-9 to TRBJ2-4; possibly TRBD1 for D (5 bases). Per germline, CDR1 SEHNR and CDR2 FQNEAQ (reference sequence). The CDR3 length is 17 residues. V was cut by 1 base and J by 8 bases, with 21 bases left in between. The CDR3 DNA follows: TGTGCCAGCAGCTTAGGGGGCTTTGGACATGTGGGTCACATTCAGTACTTC. It is translated as CASSLGGFGHVGHIQYF.

V is TRBV5-1 and J is TRBJ2-7; 7 bases agree with TRBD1. V lost 2 bases, J lost 0 bases, and 14 bases stayed unmatched. The germline CDR1 and CDR2 sequences are SGHRS and YFSETQ. The CDR3 spans 18 residues. In DNA form, the CDR3 reads TGCGCCAGCAGCTTATCATCTAGGGGGCGAGGGGGCTCCTACGAGCAGTACTTC. This gives the protein CASSLSSRGRGGSYEQYF.

The chain is built from TRBV18 and TRBJ1-1; D unresolved. This CDR3 region has 15 residues. V lost 2 bases, J lost 4 bases, and 14 bases lay in between. CDR1 and CDR2 from the germline V gene are KGHSH and LQKENI. CDR3 region: CASSPDFGSFTEAFF. Written as DNA, the CDR3 is TGTGCCAGCTCACCAGATTTCGGCTCATTCACTGAAGCTTTCTTT.

The chain joins TRBV6-4 to TRBJ2-3, with 7 bases matching TRBD1. The CDR3 loop spans 16 amino acids. In germline, CDR1 is MRHNA, CDR2 SNTAGT. V shed 0 bases and J 1 base; nucleotides not matched to a gene: 4. The CDR3 protein is CASSDSKGAGTDTQYF. As DNA, the CDR3 is TGTGCCAGCAGTGACTCGAAGGGGGCAGGCACAGATACGCAGTATTTT.

The chain uses TRBV5-1 and TRBJ2-3; 10 bases map to TRBD2. This CDR3 region has 18 residues. Germline V lookup: CDR1 SGHRS, CDR2 YFSETQ. V dropped 0 bases and J dropped 4; count of bases not matched to a gene: 11. CDR3 loop: CASSLGGLAGVFADTQYF. The CDR3 DNA sequence: TGCGCCAGCAGCTTGGGGGGGCTAGCGGGAGTTTTCGCAGATACGCAGTATTTT.

The DNA of the CDR3 is TGTGCCAGCAGCCAAGATGCGGGCTCTGGGGCCAACGTCCTGACTTTC. Encoded protein: CASSQDAGSGANVLTF. The V call is TRBV3-1 (or the pseudogene TRBV3-2), the J call TRBJ2-6, with D maybe TRBD2 (5 bases). The CDR3 covers 16 residues. Germline CDR1 is LGHDT and CDR2 is YNNKEL (reference sequence). The ends were cut back, 0 bases at V and 0 bases at J, with 6 bases in the middle.

The CDR3 DNA reads TGCAGTGCTAAAACAGGTACCGAGCAGTACGTC. Translation gives CSAKTGTEQYV. This chain uses TRBV20-1 with TRBJ2-7, with D possibly TRBD1 on 5 matching bases. Germline V gene data show CDR1 as DFQATT and CDR2 as SNEGSKA (reference sequence). V was clipped by 4 bases and J by 6 bases, with 10 bases between them. The CDR3 loop spans 11 amino acids.

The V gene is TRBV5-6, the J gene TRBJ1-6; no reliable D call. CDR3 length: 15 residues. The V end was cut by 2 bases, the J end by 4 bases, with 10 bases between. Germline CDR1 is SGHDT and CDR2 is YYEEEE. CDR3 DNA sequence: TGTGCCAGCAGCTTTCAATCCAGATATAATTCACCCCTCCACTTT. It is translated as CASSFQSRYNSPLHF.

The chain couples TRBV5-8 to TRBJ2-7; 7 positions agree with TRBD1. Germline CDR1 reads SGHTS; CDR2 reads YDEGEE. The CDR3 consists of 15 residues. J was trimmed by 5 bases and V by 4 bases; bases with no gene match: 12. In DNA form, the CDR3 reads TGTGCCAGCAGCCACGGACCTGACAGGGCTGACGAGCAGTACGTC. Its protein product is CASSHGPDRADEQYV.

In DNA, the CDR3 is TGTGCCAGCAGTCCAAGACAGGGGACCTACGAGCAGTACGTC. Encoded protein: CASSPRQGTYEQYV. The V call is TRBV6-2 or TRBV6-3, the J call TRBJ2-7, with TRBD1 identical over 8 bases. Germline CDR1 is MNHEY and CDR2 is SVGEGT. The CDR3 has 14 amino acids. V dropped 5 bases and J dropped 2; count of bases not matched to a gene: 5.

CDR3 coding DNA: TGTGCCAGCAGCCAAGTCTCGGGGGGAGCTAATGAGCAGTTCTTC. Translating it yields CASSQVSGGANEQFF. This chain connects TRBV4-2 to TRBJ2-1; TRBD2 agrees at 7 bases. This CDR3 region has 15 residues. Per germline, CDR1 LGHNA and CDR2 YNFKEQ. V dropped 1 base and J dropped 7; count of bases not matched to a gene: 7.

This chain joins TRBV5-6 and TRBJ2-1; 8 bases line up with TRBD2. V lost 0 bases to trimming and J lost 2 bases; unmatched junction nucleotides: 10. The CDR3 sequence is 18 residues long. Per the germline V gene, CDR1 is SGHDT and CDR2 is YYEEEE. DNA of the CDR3: TGTGCCAGCAGCTTGGGCCGGAGTTTAGCGGGGCCCTACAATGAGCAGTTCTTC. Amino acids: CASSLGRSLAGPYNEQFF.

The rearrangement joins TRBV11-2 to TRBJ1-6; TRBD1 might be the D (5 bases). Deletions cut 5 bases from V and 9 bases from J, with 14 bases between. The CDR3 has 14 residues. Germline-derived CDR1 and CDR2 are SGHAT and FQNNGV. CDR3 loop: CASSPQGSGSPLHF. The CDR3 DNA is TGTGCCAGCAGCCCCCAGGGCAGCGGTTCACCCCTCCACTTT. The whole variable domain, remainder taken from reference TRBV11-2 and TRBJ1-6, is EAGVAQSPRYKIIEKRQSVAFWCNPISGHATLYWYQQILGQGPKLLIQFQNNGVVDDSQLPKDRFSAERLKGVDSTLKIQPAKLEDSAVYLCASSPQGSGSPLHFGNGTRLTVT.

The rearrangement links TRBV6-6 to TRBJ1-1; 10 bases match TRBD1. The V gene's germline CDR1 is MNHNY and CDR2 SVGAGI (reference sequence). J was trimmed by 4 bases and V by 4 bases; bases with no gene match: 6. This CDR3 contains 15 residues. The CDR3 DNA reads TGTGCCAGCAGTTTCCTCTGGACAGGGGGCACTGAAGCTTTCTTT. It yields the protein CASSFLWTGGTEAFF.

The chain joins TRBV27 to TRBJ2-7, with TRBD1 matching 7 bases. Germline V gene sequence: CDR1 MNHEY, CDR2 SMNVEV (reference sequence). The CDR3 is 14 amino acids. Trimming removed 8 bases from V and 0 bases from J; junction bases left unmatched: 7. The CDR3 bases are TGTGCCAGCGGAGGACAGGAAAGCTCCTACGAGCAGTACTTC. Translated: CASGGQESSYEQYF.

This clone has a handful of counts. The chain couples TRBV6-5 to TRBJ2-5; 8 bases are a match to TRBD1. V was pared by 11 bases and J by 2 bases, with 7 bases of the junction left unmatched. The CDR3 runs to 13 residues. CDR1 and CDR2 (germline): MNHEY, SVGAGI. The CDR3 reads CASTWTGQETQYF. Written as DNA, the CDR3 is TGTGCCTCCACCTGGACAGGGCAAGAGACCCAGTACTTC.

This chain joins TRBV7-9 and TRBJ1-3; a possible D gene is TRBD1 (6 bases). There are 15 residues in the CDR3. In germline, CDR1 is SEHNR, CDR2 FQNEAQ (reference sequence). The V and J ends lost 1 base and 1 base respectively, with 8 bases between them. This chain's CDR3 is CASSLEGVSGNTIYF. CDR3 nucleotide sequence: TGTGCCAGCAGCTTAGAGGGGGTGTCTGGAAACACCATATATTTT.

This clone was recorded once. The J gene is TRBJ2-5, the V gene TRBV3-1 (or the pseudogene TRBV3-2); 9 nucleotides align to TRBD2. After removal of 5 bases from V and 5 bases from J, the junction contained 6 bases not matched to a gene. The CDR3 is made up of 14 amino acids. Per the germline V gene, CDR1 is LGHDT and CDR2 is YNNKEL (reference sequence). The CDR3 DNA follows: TGTGCCAGCAGCTTAATGAGCGGGGGGGAGACCCAGTACTTC. Translation: CASSLMSGGETQYF.

The genes are TRBV27 and TRBJ2-1, with TRBD2 matching over 12 bases. From germline, CDR1 is MNHEY and CDR2 SMNVEV (reference sequence). This CDR3 contains 16 residues. V gave up 5 bases and J gave up 4 bases; unmatched junction bases: 6. CDR3 protein: CASSPGLAGIYNEQFF. The CDR3 DNA reads as TGTGCCAGCAGTCCAGGACTAGCGGGAATATACAATGAGCAGTTCTTC.

The chain joins TRBV13 to TRBJ2-7, with a weak D call TRBD2 (6 bases). Trimming shortened V by 5 bases and J by 4 bases, and 9 bases separated the two germline ends. In germline, CDR1 is PRHDT, CDR2 FYEKMQ (reference sequence). The CDR3 consists of 12 residues. The CDR3, as DNA: TGTGCCAGCAGCCGGGGACTTTACGAGCAGTACGTC. It specifies CASSRGLYEQYV.